The following is a T cell receptor (beta chain) sequence with its context. This record belongs to a study of blood T cell repertoires in COVID-19. Study in general: Italy, Spain and the United States were the sources of the convalescent and acute COVID-19 samples. From T cells, B-cell-depleted T cells, or PBMCs came the material, which was cDNA or gDNA.

The germline V gene encodes CDR1 LNHDA and CDR2 SQIVND (reference sequence). The CDR3 consists of 16 residues. Deletions cut 3 bases from V and 2 bases from J, with 14 bases between. The repertoire was sequenced with immunoSEQ multiplex PCR; TCRdb's copy has only in-frame clones and lacks some. The sample includes about 240,000 clones, 75% to 90% of them seen just once. The gene calls are TRBV19 and TRBJ1-5; tentative D call: TRBD1 (6 bases). The sequence was obtained from a woman between 55 and 75 years old with active or convalescent COVID-19. Material: peripheral blood. The CDR3: CASSIPRQARNQPQHF. The CDR3 nucleotides read TGTGCCAGTAGTATCCCCCGACAGGCTCGCAATCAGCCCCAGCATTTT.